A selection of T cell receptor beta chains follows, all from one sample in a study of CD8 T cells in Susac syndrome. MiXCR was run by TCRdb on the immunoSEQ multiplex PCR reads, yielding one entry per CDR3 protein. The top ten clones hold 0.3% to 0.4% of a sample with more than 70,000 distinct CDR3 sequences, approximately 95% of them seen once. Sequenced sample: CD8+ T cells from PBMCs. These receptors came from a human donor in good health. Both conserved end residues are part of each CDR3. D genes are given only for firm matches. Where a row states a size, it is once, few, many or the class of an expanded clone; other rows omit it.

D	V	J	size	CDR3	DNA
-	TRBV7-8	TRBJ2-5	few	CASGGQGETQYF	TGTGCCAGCGGGGGGCAGGGGGAGACCCAGTACTTC
-	TRBV29-1	TRBJ1-1	-	CSVAGLGDTEAFF	TGCAGCGTGGCGGGACTGGGGGACACTGAAGCTTTCTTT
TRBD2	TRBV24-1	TRBJ2-2	-	CATSGLAGGHGTGELFF	TGTGCCACCAGTGGCCTAGCGGGGGGGCACGGCACCGGGGAGCTGTTTTTT
-	TRBV29-1	TRBJ1-2	once	CSATGTPNGYTF	TGCAGCGCGACCGGGACACCTAACGGCTACACCTTC
-	TRBV5-1	TRBJ2-4	-	CASSLRRSREDIQYF	TGCGCCAGCAGCTTGAGGCGAAGCAGGGAGGACATTCAGTACTTC
-	TRBV7-2	TRBJ1-1	-	CASTRRGGTEAFF	TGTGCCAGCACCAGAAGAGGGGGGACTGAAGCTTTCTTT
TRBD1	TRBV29-1	TRBJ2-2	-	CSVAWTGGTGELFF	TGCAGCGTTGCCTGGACAGGGGGTACCGGGGAGCTGTTTTTT
TRBD2	TRBV2	TRBJ2-5	-	CASSALAGEETQYF	TGTGCCAGCAGTGCACTAGCGGGGGAAGAGACCCAGTACTTC
TRBD1	TRBV5-4	TRBJ2-7	-	CASSPGTDYYEQYF	TGTGCCAGCAGCCCCGGGACAGACTACTACGAGCAGTACTTC
TRBD2	TRBV11-2	TRBJ2-4	-	CASSLGRGSNIQYF	TGTGCCAGCAGCTTGGGGCGGGGGAGTAACATTCAGTACTTC
-	TRBV29-1	TRBJ2-1	-	CSVESGGAQFF	TGCAGCGTTGAAAGTGGGGGGGCACAATTCTTC
TRBD1	TRBV20-1	TRBJ1-6	-	CSPGTGVSPLHF	TGCAGTCCCGGGACAGGGGTTTCACCCCTCCACTTT
-	TRBV7-9	TRBJ2-1	-	CASSSRDSVNEQFF	TGTGCCAGCAGCTCCCGGGACTCCGTCAATGAGCAGTTCTTC
-	TRBV2	TRBJ1-2	-	CASSLSDIPYGYTF	TGTGCCAGCAGTTTGTCGGACATTCCCTATGGCTACACCTTC
-	TRBV2	TRBJ2-2	once	CAGASPANTGELFF	TGTGCCGGAGCCAGCCCGGCCAACACCGGGGAGCTGTTTTTT
TRBD2	TRBV12-3/TRBV12-4	TRBJ2-7	once	CASRGGNYEQYF	TGTGCCAGCAGGGGAGGGAATTACGAGCAGTACTTC
TRBD1	TRBV9	TRBJ1-1	-	CASSVGQGVNTEAFF	TGTGCCAGCAGCGTAGGACAGGGTGTGAACACTGAAGCTTTCTTT
TRBD2	TRBV2	TRBJ2-1	-	CASRNSGDEYNEQFF	TGTGCCAGCAGGAATAGCGGGGACGAATACAATGAGCAGTTCTTC
-	TRBV9	TRBJ2-1	-	CASSHPSGGYEQFF	TGTGCCAGCAGCCACCCATCGGGGGGCTATGAGCAGTTCTTC
-	TRBV11-1	TRBJ1-1	-	CASSYGMAEAFF	TGTGCCAGCAGCTATGGAATGGCTGAAGCTTTCTTT
-	TRBV3-1	TRBJ1-6	-	CASSQEYMRGRSPLHF	TGTGCCAGCAGCCAAGAGTATATGAGAGGGCGTTCACCCCTCCACTTT
-	TRBV27	TRBJ2-6	-	CASTPGASGANVLTF	TGTGCCAGCACCCCAGGGGCCTCTGGGGCCAACGTCCTGACTTTC
TRBD2	TRBV7-2	TRBJ2-5	-	CASSEGLAGGRETQYF	TGTGCCAGCAGCGAGGGACTAGCGGGGGGTCGAGAGACCCAGTACTTC
-	TRBV4-1	TRBJ1-1	-	CASSQGGVVLNTEAFF	TGCGCCAGCAGCCAAGGCGGTGTTGTATTGAACACTGAAGCTTTCTTT
-	TRBV9	TRBJ2-2	-	CASSVRSGGGTGELFF	TGTGCCAGCAGCGTACGCTCGGGGGGCGGCACCGGGGAGCTGTTTTTT
-	TRBV6-2/TRBV6-3	TRBJ2-7	-	CASRRLLYEQYF	TGTGCCAGCCGTCGACTACTCTACGAGCAGTACTTC
-	TRBV30	TRBJ1-1	-	CAWSFGQPNTEAFF	TGTGCCTGGAGCTTCGGACAGCCGAACACTGAAGCTTTCTTT
TRBD2	TRBV6-2/TRBV6-3	TRBJ2-7	once	CASNPTSGGSYEQYF	TGTGCCAGCAACCCTACTAGCGGGGGTTCCTACGAGCAGTACTTC
-	TRBV9	TRBJ2-1	-	CASSVPSINEQFF	TGTGCCAGCAGCGTGCCTAGCATCAATGAGCAGTTCTTC
-	TRBV13	TRBJ1-3	-	CASSFIGPGNTIYF	TGTGCCAGCAGCTTTATAGGGCCTGGAAACACCATATATTTT
-	TRBV27	TRBJ1-2	-	CASSPRAVNYGYTF	TGTGCCAGCAGTCCCCGGGCGGTTAACTATGGCTACACCTTC
-	TRBV2	TRBJ2-7	-	CASLLGSYEQYF	TGTGCCAGCCTGCTGGGCTCCTACGAGCAGTACTTC
-	TRBV7-6	TRBJ2-7	-	CASSLAQTREQYF	TGTGCCAGCAGCTTAGCGCAAACCAGGGAGCAGTACTTC
TRBD1	TRBV19	TRBJ2-3	once	CASTTDRGTDTQYF	TGTGCCAGTACCACGGACAGGGGGACAGATACGCAGTATTTT
-	TRBV20-1	TRBJ2-7	-	CSAIGGTGYEQYF	TGCAGTGCTATTGGCGGGACGGGATACGAGCAGTACTTC
TRBD2	TRBV2	TRBJ2-7	-	CASSSGLAGFLDEQYF	TGTGCCAGCAGCTCGGGACTAGCGGGGTTTCTTGACGAGCAGTACTTC
-	TRBV5-1	TRBJ2-3	-	CASSLESGSTGTQYF	TGCGCCAGCAGCTTGGAATCAGGGAGCACCGGTACGCAGTATTTT
-	TRBV4-1	TRBJ2-7	-	CASSQDTAPYEQYF	TGCGCCAGCAGCCAAGATACAGCCCCCTACGAGCAGTACTTC
-	TRBV13	TRBJ2-7	-	CASSLGLDSGKFVGQYF	TGTGCCAGCAGCTTAGGACTGGACAGTGGAAAGTTTGTAGGGCAGTACTTC
TRBD1	TRBV6-1	TRBJ1-3	-	CASAPGQGTSGNTIYF	TGTGCCAGCGCGCCGGGACAGGGAACCTCTGGAAACACCATATATTTT
-	TRBV2	TRBJ1-2	-	CASSRTGKANYGYTF	TGTGCCAGCAGCCGAACAGGAAAAGCTAACTATGGCTACACCTTC
-	TRBV27	TRBJ1-2	-	CASTQGVGRGYGYTF	TGTGCCAGCACCCAAGGGGTAGGCAGGGGCTATGGCTACACCTTC
TRBD2	TRBV20-1	TRBJ2-1	-	CSARGLAGTYNEQFF	TGCAGTGCTAGAGGACTAGCGGGGACCTACAATGAGCAGTTCTTC
TRBD2	TRBV5-6	TRBJ2-1	-	CASSSRTSTNEQFF	TGTGCCAGCAGCTCCAGGACTAGCACCAATGAGCAGTTCTTC
-	TRBV6-1	TRBJ2-1	few	CASTRGDEQFF	TGTGCCAGCACGAGGGGCGATGAGCAGTTCTTC
-	TRBV23-1	TRBJ2-1	-	CAKAGQEQFF	TGCGCCAAAGCAGGACAGGAGCAGTTCTTC
-	TRBV2	TRBJ2-2	-	CASSEWGHSNTGELFF	TGTGCCAGCAGTGAATGGGGACACTCGAACACCGGGGAGCTGTTTTTT
TRBD1	TRBV9	TRBJ1-2	-	CASSPLGGQGDYGYTF	TGTGCCAGCAGCCCCTTGGGGGGACAGGGGGACTATGGCTACACCTTC
TRBD2	TRBV30	TRBJ2-5	-	CAWSGGLAQTQYF	TGTGCCTGGAGTGGGGGACTAGCGCAGACCCAGTACTTC
TRBD1	TRBV27	TRBJ2-7	-	CASRSGTGTYEQYF	TGTGCCAGCAGATCCGGGACAGGAACCTACGAGCAGTACTTC
-	TRBV20-1	TRBJ2-7	-	CSARDLEGVYEQYF	TGCAGTGCTAGAGATCTGGAGGGGGTTTACGAGCAGTACTTC
TRBD2	TRBV20-1	TRBJ2-7	-	CSAPLASGGYEQYF	TGCAGTGCGCCACTAGCCTCGGGAGGGTACGAGCAGTACTTC
TRBD2	TRBV5-1	TRBJ2-7	-	CASSSGLAIEQYF	TGCGCCAGCAGCTCGGGACTAGCGATCGAGCAGTACTTC